This TCR beta chain appears in the sequencing data of a study of blood T cells in healthy people across ages. Study results and caveats: Measured against age, TCR beta diversity per million T cells decreased in a roughly linear manner. Estimates drawn from one million T cells were deemed to understate diversity.

For the second PCR, which ran for 7 to 11 cycles, a sample-barcoded 5' primer and a J-beta primer mix were used. TCRdb itself ran the 5' RACE reads through MiXCR, one entry per CDR3 protein. The data contain 650,000 to 900,000 distinct CDR3 sequences, 55% to 65% of them singletons. The V end was cut by 3 bases, the J end by 7 bases, with 25 bases between. There are 17 residues in the CDR3. In germline, CDR1 is MDHEN, CDR2 SYDVKM. A word on this clonotype: Antigen unknown.

Aged roughly 6 to 100, donors were systemically healthy Caucasians from Russia. Per sample, at least 5 micrograms of total RNA were extracted. The sequence was obtained from a man aged 30-40 years in good health. The chain carries TRBV28 and TRBJ2-7; D may be TRBD1 (5 bases). Sample: blood. This CDR3 is CASSFLGYRLTYNEQYF. DNA for the CDR3: TGTGCCAGCAGTTTTCTTGGCTACAGGTTAACCTACAATGAGCAGTACTTC.